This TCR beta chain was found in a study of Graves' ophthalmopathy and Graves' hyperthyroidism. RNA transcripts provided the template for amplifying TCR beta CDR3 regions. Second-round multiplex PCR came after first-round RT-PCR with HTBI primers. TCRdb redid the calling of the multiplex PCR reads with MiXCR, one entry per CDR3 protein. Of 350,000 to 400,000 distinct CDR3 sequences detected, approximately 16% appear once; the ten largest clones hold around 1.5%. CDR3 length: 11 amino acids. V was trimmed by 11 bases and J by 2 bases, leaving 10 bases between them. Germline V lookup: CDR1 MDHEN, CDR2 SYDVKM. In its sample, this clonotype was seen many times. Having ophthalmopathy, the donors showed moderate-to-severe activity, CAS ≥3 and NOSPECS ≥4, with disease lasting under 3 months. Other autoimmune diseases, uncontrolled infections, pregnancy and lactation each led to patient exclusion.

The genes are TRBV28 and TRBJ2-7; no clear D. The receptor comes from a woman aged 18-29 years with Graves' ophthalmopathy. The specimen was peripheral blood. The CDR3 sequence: CALSSAYEQYF. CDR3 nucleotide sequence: TGTGCCCTATCTTCGGCCTACGAGCAGTACTTC.